This T cell receptor beta chain stems from a study of shared clonotypes between healthy human individuals. Assay: immunoSEQ multiplex PCR; the TCRdb copy retains only in-frame clones and omits some. The table includes about 110,000 clones, 68% detected once. V lost 1 base and J 2 bases, leaving 12 bases between the germline ends. Germline V lookup: CDR1 MDHEN, CDR2 SYDVKM. There are 15 residues in the CDR3. This rearrangement joins TRBV28 to TRBJ2-7; D is unresolved. This TCR came from a woman younger than 45 in good health. Material for sequencing was memory CD8+ T cells sorted from blood. This sample's subset: CD45RO+ cells pooled with CCR7-negative TemRA cells. The CDR3 coding sequence is TGTGCCAGCAGTTTATTCCTCCCGTTGCCCTACGAGCAGTACTTC. This gives the protein CASSLFLPLPYEQYF.